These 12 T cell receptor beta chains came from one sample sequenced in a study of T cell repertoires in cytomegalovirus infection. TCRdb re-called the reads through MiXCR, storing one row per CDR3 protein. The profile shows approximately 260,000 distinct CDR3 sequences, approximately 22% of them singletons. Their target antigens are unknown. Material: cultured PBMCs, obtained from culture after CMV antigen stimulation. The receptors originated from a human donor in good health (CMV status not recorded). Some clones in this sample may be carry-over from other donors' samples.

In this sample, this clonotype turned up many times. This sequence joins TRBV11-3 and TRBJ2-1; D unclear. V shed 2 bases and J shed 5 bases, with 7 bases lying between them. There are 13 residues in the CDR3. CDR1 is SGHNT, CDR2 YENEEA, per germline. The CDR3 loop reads CASSLMADNEQFF. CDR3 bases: TGTGCCAGCAGCTTAATGGCGGACAATGAGCAGTTCTTC.

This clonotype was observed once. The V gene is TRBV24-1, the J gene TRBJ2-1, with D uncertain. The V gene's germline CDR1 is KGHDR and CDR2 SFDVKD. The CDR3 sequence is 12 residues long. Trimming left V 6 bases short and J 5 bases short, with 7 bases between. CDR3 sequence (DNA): TGTGCCACCAGTATTTCAAACAATGAGCAGTTCTTC. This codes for CATSISNNEQFF.

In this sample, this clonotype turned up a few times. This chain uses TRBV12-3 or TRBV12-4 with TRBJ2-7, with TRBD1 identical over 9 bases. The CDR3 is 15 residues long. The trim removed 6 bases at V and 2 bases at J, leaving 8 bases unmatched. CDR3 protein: CASSSTGGPAYEQYF. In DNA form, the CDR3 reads TGTGCCAGCAGCTCCACAGGGGGCCCGGCCTACGAGCAGTACTTC.

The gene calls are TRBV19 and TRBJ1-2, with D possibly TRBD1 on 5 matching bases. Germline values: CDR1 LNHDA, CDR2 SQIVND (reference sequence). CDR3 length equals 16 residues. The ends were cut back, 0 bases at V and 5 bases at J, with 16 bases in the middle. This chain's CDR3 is CASSIDHRQDVYGYTF. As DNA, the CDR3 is TGTGCCAGTAGTATAGATCACAGGCAAGACGTTTATGGCTACACCTTC.

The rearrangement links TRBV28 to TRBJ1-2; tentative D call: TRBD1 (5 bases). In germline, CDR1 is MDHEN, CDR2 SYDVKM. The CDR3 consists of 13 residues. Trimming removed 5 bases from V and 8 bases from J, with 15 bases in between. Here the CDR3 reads CASSIPTGEGYTF. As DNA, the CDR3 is TGTGCCAGCAGTATCCCGACGGGGGAGGGCTACACCTTC.

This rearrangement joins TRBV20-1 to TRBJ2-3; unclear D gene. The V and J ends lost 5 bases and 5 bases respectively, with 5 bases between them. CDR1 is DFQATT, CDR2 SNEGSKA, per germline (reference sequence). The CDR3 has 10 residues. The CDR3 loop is CSAERDTQYF. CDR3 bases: TGCAGTGCTGAGCGAGATACGCAGTATTTT.

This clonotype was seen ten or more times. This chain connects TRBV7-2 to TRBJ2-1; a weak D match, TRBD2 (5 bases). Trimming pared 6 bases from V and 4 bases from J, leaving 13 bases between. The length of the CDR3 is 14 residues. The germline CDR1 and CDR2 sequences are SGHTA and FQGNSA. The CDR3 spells CASSPGSGYNEQFF. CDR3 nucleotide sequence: TGTGCCAGCAGTCCCGGGTCGGGGTACAATGAGCAGTTCTTC.

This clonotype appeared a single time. CDR3 nucleotides: TGCGCCAGCAGCTTGGAGGGGACTGAAGAGTACAATGAGCAGTTCTTC. Translation: CASSLEGTEEYNEQFF. The chain recombines TRBV5-1 with TRBJ2-1; TRBD2 is a possible D gene (6 bases). The CDR3 runs to 16 residues. The V and J ends lost 0 bases and 4 bases respectively, with 14 bases between them. The V gene's germline CDR1 is SGHRS and CDR2 YFSETQ.

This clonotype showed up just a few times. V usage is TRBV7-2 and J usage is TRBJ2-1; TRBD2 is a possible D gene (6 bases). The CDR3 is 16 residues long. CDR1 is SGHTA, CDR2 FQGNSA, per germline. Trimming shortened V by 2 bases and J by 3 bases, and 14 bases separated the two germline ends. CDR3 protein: CASSLRARGSYNEQFF. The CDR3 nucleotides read TGTGCCAGCAGCTTAAGGGCTCGGGGGAGCTACAATGAGCAGTTCTTC.

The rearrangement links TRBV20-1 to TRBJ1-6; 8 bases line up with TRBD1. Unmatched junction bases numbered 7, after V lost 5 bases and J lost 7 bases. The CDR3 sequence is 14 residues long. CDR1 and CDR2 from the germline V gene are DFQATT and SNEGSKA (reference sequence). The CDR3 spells CSAYPQGENSPLHF. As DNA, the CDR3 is TGCAGTGCTTACCCACAGGGGGAGAATTCACCCCTCCACTTT.

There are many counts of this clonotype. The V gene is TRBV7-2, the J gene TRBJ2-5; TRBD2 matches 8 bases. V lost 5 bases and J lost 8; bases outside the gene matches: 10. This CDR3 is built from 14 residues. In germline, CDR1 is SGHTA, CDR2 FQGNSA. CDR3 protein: CASSPPGGVDTQYF. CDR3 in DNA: TGTGCCAGCAGCCCTCCCGGGGGGGTGGATACCCAGTACTTC.

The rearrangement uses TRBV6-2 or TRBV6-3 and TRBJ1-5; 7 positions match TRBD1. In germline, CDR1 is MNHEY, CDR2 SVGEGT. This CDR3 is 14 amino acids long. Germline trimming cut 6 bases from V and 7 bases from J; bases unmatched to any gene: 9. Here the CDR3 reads CASSPSQGRQPQHF. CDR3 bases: TGTGCCAGCAGCCCGTCACAGGGGCGCCAGCCCCAGCATTTT.